This T cell receptor (beta chain) originates from a study of technical replicates of blood from a few donors. Germline CDR1 reads GTSNPN; CDR2 reads SVGIG (reference sequence). V dropped 5 bases and J dropped 8 bases, with 25 bases sitting between them. CDR3 length equals 16 residues. TCRdb keeps only in-frame clones here, not all; method: immunoSEQ multiplex PCR. This sample has tens of thousands of clones, with approximately 90% found just once. The V call is TRBV30, the J call TRBJ2-1; perhaps TRBD1 as D (5 bases). The receptor's source is a human donor in good health. Some clones in this sample may be carry-over from other donors' samples. The sample taken for sequencing was PBMCs. CDR3 region: CAWDRGKGKFKDEQFF. The DNA for the CDR3 is TGTGCCTGGGATAGGGGAAAGGGAAAGTTTAAGGATGAGCAGTTCTTC.